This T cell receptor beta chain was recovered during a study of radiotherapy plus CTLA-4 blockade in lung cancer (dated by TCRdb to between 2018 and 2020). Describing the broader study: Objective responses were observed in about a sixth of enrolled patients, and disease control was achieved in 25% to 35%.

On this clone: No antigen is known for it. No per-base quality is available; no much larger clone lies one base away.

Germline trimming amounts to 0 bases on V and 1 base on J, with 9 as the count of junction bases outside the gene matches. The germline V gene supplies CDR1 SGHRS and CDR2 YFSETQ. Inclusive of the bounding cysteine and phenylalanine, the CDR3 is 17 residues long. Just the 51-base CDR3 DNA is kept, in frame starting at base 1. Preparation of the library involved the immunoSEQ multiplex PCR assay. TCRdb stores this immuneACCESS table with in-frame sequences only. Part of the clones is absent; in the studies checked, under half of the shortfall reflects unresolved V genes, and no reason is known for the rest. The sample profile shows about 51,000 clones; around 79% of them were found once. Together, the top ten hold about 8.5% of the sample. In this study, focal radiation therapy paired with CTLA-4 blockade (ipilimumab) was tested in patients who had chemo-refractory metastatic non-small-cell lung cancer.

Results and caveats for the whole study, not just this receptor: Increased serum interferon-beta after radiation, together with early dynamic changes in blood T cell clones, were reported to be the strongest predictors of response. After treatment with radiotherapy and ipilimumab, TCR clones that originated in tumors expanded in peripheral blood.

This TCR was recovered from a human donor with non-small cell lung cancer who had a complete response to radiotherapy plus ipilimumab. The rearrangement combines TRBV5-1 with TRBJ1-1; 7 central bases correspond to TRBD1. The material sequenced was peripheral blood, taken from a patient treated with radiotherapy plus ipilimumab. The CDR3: CASSLAGTATTNTEAFF. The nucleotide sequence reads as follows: TGCGCCAGCAGCTTGGCCGGGACAGCCACCACGAACACTGAAGCTTTCTTT.